One sample yielded the 2 T cell receptor beta chains listed below, sequenced in a study of shared clonotypes between healthy human individuals. CD45RO-negative, CCR7-selected cells formed the naive CD8 fraction, which excluded terminally differentiated effector memory CD45RA+ cells. TCRdb keeps only in-frame clones here, not all; method: immunoSEQ multiplex PCR. The repertoire consists of about 590,000 clones, with 95% occurring once and the leading ten covering less than 0.13%. The sample taken for sequencing was naive CD8+ T cells sorted from blood. All receptors derive from a woman younger than 45 in good health.

The V and J genes are TRBV14 and TRBJ1-2, with D perhaps TRBD1 (5 bases). This CDR3 is built from 14 residues. Deletions cut 0 bases from V and 4 bases from J, with 9 bases between. Germline V lookup: CDR1 SGHDN, CDR2 FVKESK. The CDR3 region is CASSQDQGPYGYTF. CDR3 nucleotides: TGTGCCAGCAGCCAAGACCAGGGACCCTATGGCTACACCTTC.

The chain is built from TRBV27 and TRBJ2-7; D assignment may be TRBD1 or TRBD2 (5 bases each). Germline V lookup: CDR1 MNHEY, CDR2 SMNVEV (reference sequence). The germline V and J ends were trimmed by 0 bases and 2 bases, with 11 bases remaining between them. The length of the CDR3 is 15 residues. The CDR3 coding sequence is TGTGCCAGCAGTTTATCGAGACGGGGCACCTACGAGCAGTACTTC. Residues: CASSLSRRGTYEQYF.